These 29 T cell receptor beta chains were all obtained from the same sample, sequenced in a study of identical twins. MiXCR, run by TCRdb on the 5' RACE reads, gives a single entry per CDR3 protein. The table lists roughly 490,000 distinct CDR3 sequences, roughly an eighth of them singletons. The data were also submitted as part of a second study, on yellow fever vaccine responses in identical twins.

Sequenced: CD4+ T cells sorted from blood. These receptors originate from a woman under 30 in good health.

This chain joins TRBV5-8 and TRBJ2-1, with D hard to call. Per the germline V gene, CDR1 is SGHTS and CDR2 is YDEGEE. The CDR3 sequence is 12 residues long. Trimming stripped 9 bases from V and 8 bases from J, with 15 bases between. Written as DNA, the CDR3 is TGTGCCACAAATAAAGTTGGGGATGAGCAGTTCTTC. Translating it yields CATNKVGDEQFF.

The chain has TRBV7-9 and TRBJ2-3; tentative D call: TRBD1 (5 bases). V was pared by 3 bases and J by 2 bases, with 15 bases between. CDR3 size: 16 residues. The V gene's germline CDR1 is SEHNR and CDR2 FQNEAQ (reference sequence). The CDR3 protein is CASSFPPGAATDTQYF. The CDR3 coding sequence is TGTGCCAGCAGCTTTCCCCCTGGGGCGGCCACAGATACGCAGTATTTT.

This clonotype has a count of ten or more. The chain recombines TRBV12-3 or TRBV12-4 with TRBJ1-5; D not resolved. This CDR3 region has 13 residues. Trimming took off 6 bases at V and 3 bases at J, with 9 bases between the two ends. For the CDR3, the DNA is TGTGCCAGCAGCCCGGGGATCAATCAGCCCCAGCATTTT. The encoded protein is CASSPGINQPQHF.

This clonotype came up many times. The chain carries TRBV5-1 and TRBJ1-1; possible D gene TRBD1, 5 bases. Germline V gene lookup returns CDR1 SGHRS and CDR2 YFSETQ. The V gene lost 3 bases and the J gene lost 0 bases, with 12 bases spanning the gap. This CDR3 spans 15 amino acids. The CDR3, as DNA: TGCGCCAGCAGCTCCTCAGACAGAGTGAACACTGAAGCTTTCTTT. This translates into CASSSSDRVNTEAFF.

In this sample, this clonotype turned up a few times. The chain links TRBV28 to TRBJ2-3, with TRBD2 identical over 12 bases. Germline CDR1 reads MDHEN; CDR2 reads SYDVKM. CDR3 size: 14 residues. V dropped 7 bases and J dropped 5; count of bases not matched to a gene: 4. CDR3 residues: CASTSGGVGDTQYF. CDR3 nucleotides: TGTGCCAGCACTAGCGGGGGGGTTGGAGATACGCAGTATTTT.

This sequence joins TRBV6-5 and TRBJ2-1; D not resolved. Germline V gene lookup returns CDR1 MNHEY and CDR2 SVGAGI. The CDR3 length is 14 residues. Trimming removed 0 bases from V and 4 bases from J, with 7 bases in between. The CDR3 bases are TGTGCCAGCAGTTACTCCGCACAGTACAATGAGCAGTTCTTC. It specifies CASSYSAQYNEQFF.

This chain connects TRBV6-2 or TRBV6-3 to TRBJ2-1; D remains unclear. The V end lost 0 bases, the J end lost 7 bases, and 7 bases lay between the germline ends. From germline, CDR1 is MNHEY and CDR2 SVGEGT. This CDR3 has 13 residues. CDR3: CASSYSNFNEQFF. The CDR3, as DNA: TGTGCCAGCAGTTACTCGAATTTTAATGAGCAGTTCTTC.

The rearrangement joins TRBV11-2 to TRBJ2-1, with 8 bases matching TRBD2. CDR1 SGHAT and CDR2 FQNNGV come from the germline V gene. J was trimmed by 2 bases and V by 4 bases; bases with no gene match: 7. The length of the CDR3 is 16 residues. In nucleotides, the CDR3 is TGTGCCAGCAGCTACGGGGGGGCCGGGGCCTACAATGAGCAGTTCTTC. This codes for CASSYGGAGAYNEQFF.

This clonotype was recorded a few times. This chain joins TRBV20-1 and TRBJ2-5; possibly TRBD2 for D (6 bases). The length of the CDR3 is 15 residues. CDR1 and CDR2 from the germline V gene are DFQATT and SNEGSKA (reference sequence). Trimming stripped 2 bases from V and 7 bases from J, with 20 bases between. CDR3 loop: CSARIDLLGGWTQYF. CDR3 coding DNA: TGCAGTGCTAGAATTGACTTGCTTGGGGGGTGGACCCAGTACTTC.

V usage is TRBV29-1 and J usage is TRBJ1-5; TRBD1 is a possible D gene (6 bases). V lost 7 bases, J lost 3 bases, and 16 bases lay in between. This CDR3 has 14 amino acids. Germline V CDR1 and CDR2: SQVTM, ANQGSEA. The CDR3 nucleotides read TGCAGCGCAAAGACGACAGGCAACAATCAGCCCCAGCATTTT. Amino acid sequence: CSAKTTGNNQPQHF.

The chain couples TRBV3-1 to TRBJ2-5; D may match TRBD1 or TRBD2 (6 bases each). This CDR3 spans 16 amino acids. Germline V CDR1 and CDR2: LGHDT, YNNKEL (reference sequence). Between the trimmed V and J ends, which lost 4 bases and 3 bases, there was a span of 18 bases. CDR3: CASSPEYRGPKETQYF. As DNA, the CDR3 is TGTGCCAGCAGCCCAGAATATCGGGGGCCCAAAGAGACCCAGTACTTC.

The V and J genes are TRBV11-2 and TRBJ2-1; 15 bases fit TRBD2. Per the germline V gene, CDR1 is SGHAT and CDR2 is FQNNGV. V lost 5 bases, J lost 10 bases, and 15 bases stayed unmatched. The CDR3 loop spans 18 amino acids. CDR3 in DNA: TGTGCCAGCAGCCCGAAGGCTCTTGGACTAGCGGGGGGGTGGGAGCAGTTCTTC. It specifies CASSPKALGLAGGWEQFF.

This clonotype was detected a few times. The V gene is TRBV28, the J gene TRBJ1-1; possibly TRBD1 for D (5 bases). V was trimmed by 1 base and J by 5 bases, leaving 11 bases between them. Germline CDR1 reads MDHEN; CDR2 reads SYDVKM. The CDR3 sequence is 14 residues long. This chain's CDR3 is CASSLLQEGTEAFF. CDR3 in DNA: TGTGCCAGCAGTTTATTACAGGAAGGTACTGAAGCTTTCTTT.

This clonotype was seen a few times. This sequence joins TRBV7-2 and TRBJ2-3; D remains unclear. The CDR3 is 14 amino acids. With 0 bases removed from V and 6 bases from J, the gap between germline ends came to 10 bases. The germline V gene has CDR1 SGHTA and CDR2 FQGNSA. The chain's CDR3 is CASSLAVLLDTQYF. CDR3 nucleotides: TGTGCCAGCAGCTTAGCGGTCCTCCTGGATACGCAGTATTTT.

The chain is built from TRBV12-3 or TRBV12-4 and TRBJ2-7; perhaps TRBD2 as D (5 bases). This CDR3 is 17 amino acids long. Trimming removed 6 bases at V and 0 bases at J, with 21 bases between. This CDR3 reads CASSSRALAGTSYEQYF. CDR3 nucleotide sequence: TGTGCCAGCAGCTCGCGCGCTTTGGCGGGCACCTCCTACGAGCAGTACTTC.

The CDR3 protein is CASRSRGFEQFF. For the CDR3, the DNA is TGTGCCAGCAGGTCCAGGGGATTTGAGCAGTTCTTC. The V call is TRBV12-3 or TRBV12-4, the J call TRBJ2-1; D is perhaps TRBD1 (6 bases). The germline V and J ends were trimmed by 6 bases and 9 bases, with 12 bases remaining between them. This CDR3 region has 12 residues.

The chain couples TRBV5-6 to TRBJ2-5, with TRBD1 identical over 10 bases. The CDR3 extends over 14 amino acids. V shed 4 bases, J shed 2 bases, and the junction held 2 bases outside the gene matches. Germline lookup yields CDR1 SGHDT and CDR2 YYEEEE. In DNA form, the CDR3 reads TGTGCCAGCAGCGGGACAGGGGAACAAGAGACCCAGTACTTC. Its translation is CASSGTGEQETQYF.

This clonotype came up many times. The rearrangement joins TRBV4-2 to TRBJ2-1, with D possibly called TRBD1 or TRBD2 (5 bases each). Trimming removed 0 bases at V and 14 bases at J, with 17 bases between. Germline loops: CDR1 LGHNA, CDR2 YNFKEQ. This CDR3 spans 14 amino acids. The CDR3 reads CASSQDWGSTGKFF. For the CDR3, the DNA is TGTGCCAGCAGCCAAGATTGGGGGAGTACTGGGAAGTTCTTC.

The V call is TRBV4-3, the J call TRBJ2-1, with no clear D. V lost 0 bases and J lost 7, with 7 bases in between. Germline CDR1 LGHNA, CDR2 YSLEER. The CDR3 runs 13 residues. The chain's CDR3 is CASSQDPLNEQFF. CDR3 DNA: TGCGCCAGCAGCCAAGATCCACTGAATGAGCAGTTCTTC.

J is TRBJ2-6 and V is TRBV6-1, with 7 bases that match TRBD1. Germline loops: CDR1 MNHNS, CDR2 SASEGT. The CDR3 sequence is 16 residues long. With V trimmed by 4 bases and J by 3 bases, 6 bases remained unmatched. For the CDR3, the DNA is TGTGCCAGCAGTGGGACAGGAAAATATGGGGCCAACGTCCTGACTTTC. Protein: CASSGTGKYGANVLTF.

This clonotype turned up a few times. The rearrangement links TRBV5-1 to TRBJ2-2, with D perhaps TRBD1 (5 bases). The CDR3 covers 16 residues. In germline, CDR1 is SGHRS, CDR2 YFSETQ. V was cut by 4 bases and J by 0 bases, with 13 bases left in between. The CDR3 loop is CASSPRQKTNTGELFF. The CDR3 nucleotides are TGCGCCAGCAGCCCCCGACAGAAGACGAACACCGGGGAGCTGTTTTTT.

CDR3 sequence reads: CSARVPSTYNEQFF. The CDR3, as DNA: TGCAGTGCGAGGGTCCCCTCTACCTACAATGAGCAGTTCTTC. The chain recombines TRBV20-1 with TRBJ2-1; TRBD2 might be the D (5 bases). Germline loops: CDR1 DFQATT, CDR2 SNEGSKA (reference sequence). V was cut by 6 bases and J by 2 bases, with 14 bases left in between. The CDR3 covers 14 residues.

In this sample, this clonotype turned up many times. The V gene is TRBV4-3, the J gene TRBJ2-1, with 14 bases matching TRBD2. The J segment lost 4 bases and the V segment lost 5 bases, leaving 4 bases of the junction unmatched. CDR3 size: 16 residues. CDR1 and CDR2 (germline): LGHNA, YSLEER. The CDR3 DNA reads as TGCGCCAGCAGCTCGACTAGCGGGGGGGAATACAATGAGCAGTTCTTC. Its protein product is CASSSTSGGEYNEQFF.

The V call is TRBV2, the J call TRBJ2-7; D perhaps matches TRBD2 (5 bases). Per the germline V gene, CDR1 is SNHLY and CDR2 is FYNNEI. CDR3 length equals 14 residues. V was cut by 6 bases and J by 0 bases, with 12 bases left in between. CDR3 sequence: CASRRRVDSYEQYF. The CDR3 region has the DNA TGTGCCAGCAGAAGGCGGGTTGACTCCTACGAGCAGTACTTC.

This clonotype was recorded a few times. This rearrangement joins TRBV20-1 to TRBJ2-7; TRBD1 might be the D (6 bases). Trimming took off 6 bases at V and 7 bases at J, with 25 bases between the two ends. The CDR3 extends over 15 amino acids. CDR1 is DFQATT and CDR2 is SNEGSKA in the germline V gene (reference sequence). The CDR3 is CSAPSPSGPRGEQYF. DNA for the CDR3: TGCAGTGCCCCCTCTCCCTCGGGGCCGAGGGGGGAGCAGTACTTC.

In this sample, this clonotype turned up many times. This chain connects TRBV7-3 to TRBJ2-3; D tentatively reads TRBD1 or TRBD2 (5 bases each). Germline V gene lookup returns CDR1 SGHTA and CDR2 FQGTGA. Trimming shortened V by 4 bases and J by 0 bases, and 8 bases separated the two germline ends. The CDR3 loop spans 14 amino acids. The CDR3 region is CASSSRGSTDTQYF. DNA for the CDR3: TGTGCCAGCAGCTCGAGGGGTAGCACAGATACGCAGTATTTT.

The CDR3 region is CSARGGAVYNEQFF. CDR3 bases: TGCAGTGCTCGCGGGGGGGCGGTCTACAATGAGCAGTTCTTC. V gene TRBV20-1 combines with J gene TRBJ2-1; 9 bases are a match to TRBD2. CDR1 is DFQATT, CDR2 SNEGSKA, per germline (reference sequence). The CDR3 spans 14 residues. The ends lost 5 bases at V and 3 bases at J; junction bases unmatched: 5.

In this sample, this clonotype turned up a few times. The V call is TRBV7-8, the J call TRBJ2-3; possibly TRBD1 or TRBD2 for D (6 bases each). V lost 1 base and J 1 base, leaving 24 bases between the germline ends. The CDR3 covers 20 residues. Germline loops: CDR1 SGHVS, CDR2 FQNEAQ. The CDR3 DNA reads as TGTGCCAGCAGCTTAGTCAGCGGGCAGGGGAAGGCTAGCGGCACAGATACGCAGTATTTT. This sequence encodes CASSLVSGQGKASGTDTQYF.

This clonotype occurred many times. CDR3: CASSPGEPSRDTQYF. In nucleotides, the CDR3 is TGTGCCAGCAGTCCCGGAGAGCCCTCTCGGGATACGCAGTATTTT. V usage is TRBV12-3 or TRBV12-4 and J usage is TRBJ2-3, with D unclear. The germline V and J ends were trimmed by 5 bases and 6 bases, with 18 bases remaining between them. CDR3 size: 15 residues.